This TCR beta chain was captured in a study of T cells after posttransplantation cyclophosphamide. Notes on the study in general: Blood and skin or GI T cell repertoires showed limited TRB overlap. TRB clonality was highly associated with recipient CMV seropositivity and reactivation.

The CDR3 has 17 residues. Germline assignment: CDR1 SGHAT and CDR2 FQNNGV. V lost 5 bases to trimming and J lost 4 bases; unmatched junction nucleotides: 10. Of note for this clone: The antigen remains unidentified.

Method: immunoSEQ multiplex PCR; TCRdb's copy keeps in-frame clones and lacks some. The sample carries tens of thousands of clones, about 98% recorded once. This receptor was taken from a man in his forties in good health, CMV-negative, and a related stem cell transplant donor. This rearrangement joins TRBV11-2 to TRBJ2-6, with TRBD1 matching 8 bases. Material for sequencing was naive CD8+ T cells sorted from PBMCs. The CDR3 DNA follows: TGTGCCAGCAGCCCAGGACAGGGCCTGGAAGGGGCCAACGTCCTGACTTTC. Protein: CASSPGQGLEGANVLTF.